This entry features one T cell receptor beta chain sequence. Its specificity is not known. The sample originates from a study of T-cell reconstitution after alpha-beta-depleted transplantation in children. Germline CDR1 and CDR2: SGHRS and YFSETQ. Trimming stripped 4 bases from V and 0 bases from J, with 13 bases between. The CDR3 is 15 residues long. Library preparation (for TCRbeta) was performed with unique molecular identifiers. TCRdb reanalysed the PCR reads using MiXCR and keeps one entry per CDR3 protein. The sample lists about 980,000 distinct CDR3 sequences; roughly 29% were seen once. Notes on the study in general: After one year, T-cell counts and TCRbeta diversity mostly came from new T cells. In patients about two months after transplant, alpha-beta T cells reportedly arose from several hundred expanded graft clones.

The clonotype was recovered from a boy under three years old who had a stem cell transplant for SCID, so the T cells may come from the graft donor. Sequenced material: PBMCs, mostly from graft donor cells, taken 360 days after TCRalphabeta/CD19-depleted stem cell transplant. V gene TRBV5-1 combines with J gene TRBJ1-2; unclear D gene. CDR3 protein: CASSLVPDANYGYTF. The DNA of the CDR3 is TGCGCCAGCAGCCTGGTCCCCGACGCTAACTATGGCTACACCTTC. The whole variable domain, remainder taken from reference TRBV5-1 and TRBJ1-2, is KAGVTQTPRYLIKTRGQQVTLSCSPISGHRSVSWYQQTPGQGLQFLFEYFSETQRNKGNFPGRFSGRQFSNSRSEMNVSTLELGDSALYLCASSLVPDANYGYTFGSGTRLTVV.